The T cell receptor beta chain described here comes from a study of blood T cell repertoires in COVID-19. Study-level information: From T cells, B-cell-depleted T cells, or PBMCs came the material, which was cDNA or gDNA.

In the source study's methods: Quantification of nucleated cells was approximated via reference gene primer amplification. Method: immunoSEQ multiplex PCR; TCRdb's copy keeps in-frame clones and lacks some. That table is the source of V, J and clone size, and D and trimming were worked out from the DNA. Of 150,000 to 200,000 clones listed, about 80% are singletons. There are 15 residues in the CDR3. Germline lookup yields CDR1 SGDLS and CDR2 YYNGEE. V shed 0 bases, J shed 5 bases, and the junction held 3 bases outside the gene matches. This TCR derives from a human donor in a cohort sampled during active COVID-19. The V call is TRBV9, the J call TRBJ2-1, with 9 bases that match TRBD2. The specimen sequenced was peripheral blood. The CDR3 DNA reads TGTGCCAGCAGCGTAGGCGGGGGGGCGAACAATGAGCAGTTCTTC. Translated, it gives CASSVGGGANNEQFF. The variable domain in full, with the rest retrieved from reference TRBV9 and TRBJ2-1, is DSGVTQTPKHLITATGQRVTLRCSPRSGDLSVYWYQQSLDQGLQFLIQYYNGEERAKGNILERFSAQQFPDLHSELNLSSLELGDSALYFCASSVGGGANNEQFFGPGTRLTVL.